This T cell receptor (beta chain) was identified in a study of brain T cells in children with intractable seizures. V dropped 3 bases and J dropped 7 bases, with 19 bases sitting between them. The germline gives CDR1 SGHAT, CDR2 FQNNGV. The CDR3 consists of 15 residues. Assay: immunoSEQ multiplex PCR; the TCRdb copy retains only in-frame clones and omits some. Of 62,000 or so clones listed, roughly 95% are singletons. This receptor was taken from a boy under two years old with focal cortical dysplasia and intractable seizures. This sequence joins TRBV11-2 and TRBJ2-7; no clear D. This sample comprised peripheral blood, obtained at surgery. CDR3 in amino acids: CASSLWPRSHGEQYF. CDR3 DNA: TGTGCCAGCAGCTTGTGGCCCAGGTCCCATGGGGAGCAGTACTTC.